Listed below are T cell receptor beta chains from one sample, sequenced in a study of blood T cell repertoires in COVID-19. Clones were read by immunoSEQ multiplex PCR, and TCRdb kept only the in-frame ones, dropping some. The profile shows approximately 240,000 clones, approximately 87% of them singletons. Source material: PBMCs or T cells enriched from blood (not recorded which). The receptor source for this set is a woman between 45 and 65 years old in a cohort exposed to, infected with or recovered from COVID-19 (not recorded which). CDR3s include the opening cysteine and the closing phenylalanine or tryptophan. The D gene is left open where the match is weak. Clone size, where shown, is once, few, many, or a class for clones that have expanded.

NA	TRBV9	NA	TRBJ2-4	TGTGCCAGCAGCTCCCACGGGGAAGCCAAAAACATTCAGTACTTC	CASSSHGEAKNIQYF
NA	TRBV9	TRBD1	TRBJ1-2	TGTGCCAGCAGCGGTTACAAACAGGGGTCTAACTATGGCTACACCTTC	CASSGYKQGSNYGYTF
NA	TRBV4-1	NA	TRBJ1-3	TGCGCCAGCAGCCAAGATAGTGGAAACACCATATATTTT	CASSQDSGNTIYF
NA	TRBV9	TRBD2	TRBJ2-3	TGTGCCAGCAGCGCCCGCGCGGGGGAGGTCGCAGATACGCAGTATTTT	CASSARAGEVADTQYF
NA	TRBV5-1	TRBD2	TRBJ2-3	TGCGCCAGCAGCCCCATGGCGGGGGGGCCCCCAGATACGCAGTATTTT	CASSPMAGGPPDTQYF
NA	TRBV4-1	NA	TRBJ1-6	TGCGCCAGCAGCCTGTCCCGGGAGAGGGTCTATAATTCACCCCTCCACTTT	CASSLSRERVYNSPLHF
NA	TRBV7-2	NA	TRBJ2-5	TGTGCCAGCAGCTTAGGTCGCAGCCAAGAGACCCAGTACTTC	CASSLGRSQETQYF
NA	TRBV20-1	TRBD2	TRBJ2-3	TGCAGTGCTAGTGTAGCGGGGACAGATACGCAGTATTTT	CSASVAGTDTQYF
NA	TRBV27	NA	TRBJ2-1	TGTGCCAGCAGTTTTGGCAGGGGAATCGATGAGCAGTTCTTC	CASSFGRGIDEQFF
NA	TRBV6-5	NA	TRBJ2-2	TGTGCCAGCAGTTGGGCGGGGCAGACCGGGGAGCTGTTTTTT	CASSWAGQTGELFF
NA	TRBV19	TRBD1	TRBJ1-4	TGTGCCAGTAGTAACGTCAGGGGGCGGGTTGAAAAACTGTTTTTT	CASSNVRGRVEKLFF
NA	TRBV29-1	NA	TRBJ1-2	TGCAGCGTTGTCTTGAGATTGGGTACGGGAATTACTAACTATGGCTACACCTTC	CSVVLRLGTGITNYGYTF
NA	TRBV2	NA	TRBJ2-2	TGTGCCAGCAGCTCCTTAGCGGAGAACACCGGGGAGCTGTTTTTT	CASSSLAENTGELFF
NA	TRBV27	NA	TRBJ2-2	TGTGCCAGCAGCAGTAGATGGCAGGGGCAGAACACCGGGGAGCTGTTTTTT	CASSSRWQGQNTGELFF
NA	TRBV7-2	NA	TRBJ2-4	TGTGCCAGCAGCTTACCTCGGGGTGGCATTCAGTACTTC	CASSLPRGGIQYF
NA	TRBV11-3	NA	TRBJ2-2	TGTGCCAGCAGCTTACTGGGCAGCCCGAACACCGGGGAGCTGTTTTTT	CASSLLGSPNTGELFF
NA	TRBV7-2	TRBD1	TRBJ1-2	TGTGCCAGCAGCTCAATGGACAGGCCGTTTTATGGCTACACCTTC	CASSSMDRPFYGYTF
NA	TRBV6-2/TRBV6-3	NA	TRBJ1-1	TGTGCCAGCAGCGCACCAGGGGTTGAAGCTTTCTTT	CASSAPGVEAFF
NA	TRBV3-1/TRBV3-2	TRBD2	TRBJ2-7	TGTGCCAGCAGCCAAGGGGGAGGGAGAGACTACGAGCAGTACTTC	CASSQGGGRDYEQYF
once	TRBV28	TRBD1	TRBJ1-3	TGTGCCAGTCAAACAGGGGGCACTGGAAACACCATATATTTT	CASQTGGTGNTIYF
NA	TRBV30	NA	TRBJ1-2	TGTGCCTGGAGTGTACCCCCGGGTGACAGCTATGGCTACACCTTC	CAWSVPPGDSYGYTF
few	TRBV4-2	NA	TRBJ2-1	TGTGCCAGCAGCCCACGTGAGGATGAGCAGTTCTTC	CASSPREDEQFF
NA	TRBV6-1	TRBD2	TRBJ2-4	TGTGCCAGCAGTGAACCAGCGGGGGAGAGATTTAACATTCAGTACTTC	CASSEPAGERFNIQYF
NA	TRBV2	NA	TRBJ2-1	TGTGCCAGCAGTGAGCTAGGCGGGGATGAGCAGTTCTTC	CASSELGGDEQFF
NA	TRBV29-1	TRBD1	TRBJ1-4	TGCAGCGCTCGGACAGGTTGGAATGAAAAACTGTTTTTT	CSARTGWNEKLFF
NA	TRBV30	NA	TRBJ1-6	TGTGCCTGGGTTGGAGGAGTTGGTTCACCCCTCCACTTT	CAWVGGVGSPLHF
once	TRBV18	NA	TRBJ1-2	TGTGCCAGCTCGCCTAAGACAGGTCCCTATGGCTACACCTTC	CASSPKTGPYGYTF
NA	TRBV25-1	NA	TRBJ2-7	TGTGCCAGCAGAAAGACAGCCTCCTACGAGCAGTACTTC	CASRKTASYEQYF
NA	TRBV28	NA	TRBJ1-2	TGTGCCAGCAGTTTAGAAGCGCCGCACTATGGCTACACCTTC	CASSLEAPHYGYTF
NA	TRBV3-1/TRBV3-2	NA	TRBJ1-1	TGTGCCAGCAGCCAAGGGGGGCGGACAGAAGCTTTCTTT	CASSQGGRTEAFF
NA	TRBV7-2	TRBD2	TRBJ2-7	TGTGCCAGCAGCCCTCTAGCGGGGGGGTGGTTCGAGCAGTACTTC	CASSPLAGGWFEQYF
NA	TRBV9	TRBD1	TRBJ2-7	TGTGCCAGCAGCGTGGGACAGAGGTGGGACGAGCAGTACTTC	CASSVGQRWDEQYF
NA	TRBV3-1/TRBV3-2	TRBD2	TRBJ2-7	TGTGCCAGCAGCGTCCTAGCGGGGGGCTACGAGCAGTACTTC	CASSVLAGGYEQYF
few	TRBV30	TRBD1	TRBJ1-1	TGTGCCTGGCAGGGACAGGGACCGAACACTGAAGCTTTCTTT	CAWQGQGPNTEAFF
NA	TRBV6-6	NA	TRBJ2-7	TGTGCCAGCAGTTACTCATCGGGGAACCACTACGAGCAGTACTTC	CASSYSSGNHYEQYF
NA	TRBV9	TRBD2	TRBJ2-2	TGTGCCAGCAGCGCGCCCCGGGCGGGGGAAAACACCGGGGAGCTGTTTTTT	CASSAPRAGENTGELFF
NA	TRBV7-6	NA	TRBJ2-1	TGTGCCAGCAGCCTACTAGGGTTGACTAGTCGGCAGGGCAATGAGCAGTTCTTC	CASSLLGLTSRQGNEQFF
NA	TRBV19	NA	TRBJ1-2	TGTGCCAGTAGGACAGACAGAATATCTAACTATGGCTACACCTTC	CASRTDRISNYGYTF
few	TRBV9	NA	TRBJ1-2	TGTGCCAGCAGCGCAGGAGGCTCGACCCCCCTGGGCTACACCTTC	CASSAGGSTPLGYTF
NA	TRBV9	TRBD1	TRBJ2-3	TGTGCCAGCAGCGTGAATCCCGGGACAGGGGAGCAGGGTACGCAGTATTTT	CASSVNPGTGEQGTQYF
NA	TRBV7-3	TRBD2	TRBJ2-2	TGTGCCAGCAGCTTATTGCGGGGGACCCCCCCCACCGGGGAGCTGTTTTTT	CASSLLRGTPPTGELFF
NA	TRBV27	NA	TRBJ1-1	TGTGCCAGCAGTTTGGTAGGGGCTAACACTGAAGCTTTCTTT	CASSLVGANTEAFF
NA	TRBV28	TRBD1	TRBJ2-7	TGTGCCAGCAGAAGATCCCGGGGACAGGGGTCCTCCTACGAGCAGTACTTC	CASRRSRGQGSSYEQYF
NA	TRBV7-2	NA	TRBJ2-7	TGTGCCAGCAGCCCATTACGAGGATCCCGTTTCGGCGAGCAGTACTTC	CASSPLRGSRFGEQYF
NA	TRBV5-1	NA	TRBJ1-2	TGCGCCAGCAGCTTATCGGACAGCGAGATCTATGGCTACACCTTC	CASSLSDSEIYGYTF
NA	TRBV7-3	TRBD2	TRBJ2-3	TGTGCCAGCAGCGACCGCACGACGGGGGGGCCAGATACGCAGTATTTT	CASSDRTTGGPDTQYF
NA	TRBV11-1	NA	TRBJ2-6	TGTGCCAGCAGCTTAAGGGACACCGGGGCCAACGTCCTGACTTTC	CASSLRDTGANVLTF
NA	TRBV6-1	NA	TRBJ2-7	TGTGCCAGCAGTGAAGTCAGGGGAAACTACGAGCAGTACTTC	CASSEVRGNYEQYF
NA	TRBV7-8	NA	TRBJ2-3	TGTGCCAGCAGCCTCAGGGCAAGGTGGGTCGCAGATACGCAGTATTTT	CASSLRARWVADTQYF
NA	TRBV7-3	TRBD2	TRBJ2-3	TGTGCCAGCAGCTCAGGACTAGCGGGTATCACAGATACGCAGTATTTT	CASSSGLAGITDTQYF
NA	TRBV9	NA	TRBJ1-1	TGTGCCAGCAGCGTAGGGGGACACCTGAACACTGAAGCTTTCTTT	CASSVGGHLNTEAFF
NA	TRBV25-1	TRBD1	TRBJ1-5	TGTGCCAGCAGTAAAACAGGGGTGCCTCAGCCCCAGCATTTT	CASSKTGVPQPQHF
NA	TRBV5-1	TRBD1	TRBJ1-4	TGCGCCAGCAGCCCCCACGGACAGGAAGATGAAAAACTGTTTTTT	CASSPHGQEDEKLFF
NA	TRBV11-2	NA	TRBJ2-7	TGTGCCAGCAGCCCCCGGGGGGCCTGGTACGAGCAGTACTTC	CASSPRGAWYEQYF
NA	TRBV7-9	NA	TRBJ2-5	TGTGCCAGCAGCTTAAGACCCCCGGGACATCCGATACAAGAGACCCAGTACTTC	CASSLRPPGHPIQETQYF
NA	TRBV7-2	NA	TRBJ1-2	TGTGCCAGCAGCATGTCAGGCTATGGCTACACCTTC	CASSMSGYGYTF